This T cell receptor (beta chain) was found in a study of blood T cell repertoires in COVID-19 (dated by TCRdb to the early 2020s). Notes on the research overall: Samples covering the acute and convalescent phases of COVID-19 were provided by collaborators in the United States, Italy and Spain. The material from the prospective study consisted of cDNA or gDNA derived from T cells, B-cell-depleted T cells, or PBMCs. The dataset comprised deeply sampled blood TCRbeta repertoires from subjects exposed to, actively infected with, or recovered from COVID-19. A freely available public database, intended as a resource for researchers studying the immune response to SARS-CoV-2, is where the repertoires were released. The samples were drawn from two sources: the first 160 participants of the ongoing ImmuneRACE study, and 950 to 1,500 subjects contributed by 6 global collaborators. A de-identified subject ID, COVID-19 status, age in years and sex were almost always included in the sample metadata. Where HLA class I and class II types were available, the types were taken from metadata supplied by the sample provider, not from assay-based typing.

TCRbeta CDR3 regions were amplified from genomic DNA by means of the immunoSEQ Assay, a bias-controlled multiplex PCR. The original pipeline was this. The number of nucleated cells in each sample was estimated by amplification of reference gene primers within the assay. Sequence reads were collapsed and filtered to measure the absolute abundance of every unique TCRbeta CDR3 rearrangement. For each sample, productive Simpson clonality was calculated as the square root of Simpson's diversity index over productive rearrangements. In TCRdb, the immuneACCESS table is reduced to in-frame sequences with V and J assigned. These tables do not hold every clone; where another copy was compared, an unresolved V gene accounts for under half, and the others remain unexplained. V and J calls and clone size are those listed in that table; D and trimming were worked out from the DNA. Across this sample there are about 240,000 clones, with approximately 80% seen only once. The ten largest clones capture roughly 9.6% of the sample.

Comment on this clone: This receptor's antigen is unknown. Per-base qualities were not stored, and no clone one base away is much larger.

Unmatched junction bases come to 4, with V trimmed by 6 bases and J by 10 bases. The germline V gene encodes CDR1 MNHEY and CDR2 SVGAGI. The CDR3 sequence holds 12 residues, the cysteine and phenylalanine included. Just the 36-base CDR3 DNA is kept, in frame starting at base 1. The collaborating institutions used their own protocols to collect whole blood in K2EDTA tubes. Collaborator samples were shipped for TCRbeta analysis as frozen whole blood, isolated PBMCs, or DNA extracted from either sample type. Study-wide conclusions, independent of this receptor: Clinical and demographic metadata were provided uncurated, with the amount varying by source and participant.

The V gene is TRBV6-5 and the J gene is TRBJ2-2, and TRBD2 matches 8 of the central bases. The sequenced sample consisted of peripheral blood. The receptor was isolated from a woman over 75 with acute or convalescent COVID-19. The encoded CDR3 is CASRTSVEELFF. The nucleotide sequence reads TGTGCCAGCAGGACTAGCGTTGAGGAGCTGTTTTTT.